The subject of this entry is one T cell receptor beta chain. As yet, its antigen is unknown. Gene names and germline refer to mouse. The DNA ends 1 residue before the CDR3 does, and the rest of the CDR3 is filled in from the germline J gene. The sample originates from a study of tissue T cells after allogeneic stem cell transplantation. Survey-depth TCRbeta CDR3 sequencing reported V/J genes and productive frequencies. Profiled with immunoSEQ multiplex PCR; TCRdb holds only in-frame clones, not every one. The sample shows roughly 3,900 clones, 40% to 55% of them seen only once. Points from the study as a whole: Few T cell clones were shared across patients, but motif clusters showed tissue-specific shared signatures. Alloreactivity or antigen specificity of tissue TCRs was not determined; some clones might be host cells. Tissue-detected TCR repertoire was only partly captured by blood and spleen T cells.

The junction had 4 bases not matched to a gene; V was cut back by 3 bases and J by 0 bases. The CDR3 runs 15 residues. The germline CDR1 and CDR2 sequences are NNHNN and SYGAGS (reference sequence). Time point noted: mouse harvest day 14 after allogeneic transplant. Mouse grafts combined 10^7 T-cell-depleted bone marrow cells with 10^6 splenic CD5+ T cells. This chain uses TRBV13-2 with TRBJ1-1, with 8 positions matching TRBD1. The clonotype was recovered from a female BALB/c mouse given C57BL/6 T cells with graft-versus-host disease after an allogeneic hematopoietic cell transplant. Source material: lymph node tissue. Incomplete CDR3 DNA: TGTGCCAGCGGTGCAGGGGGCCTTGCAAACACAGAAGTCTTC. The encoded protein is CASGAGGLANTEVF. The whole CDR3 region reads CASGAGGLANTEVFF.